The clone carrying this TCR beta chain is a singleton in its sample. Its antigen is still unknown. This entry belongs to a study of identical twins. Using its own MiXCR run on the 5' RACE reads, TCRdb lists one record per CDR3 protein. The table lists 400,000 to 650,000 distinct CDR3 sequences, approximately 22% of them singletons. Study-level points and caveats: Out-of-frame beta chain sequences displayed weaker excess sharing between twins.

Germline values: CDR1 DFQATT, CDR2 SNEGSKA (reference sequence). Trimming took off 0 bases at V and 10 bases at J, with 13 bases between the two ends. CDR3 length: 14 residues. With no exceptions, donors were healthy Caucasians. The same data also went into a second study, on T cells expressing NK-cell markers.

The origin of this receptor is a woman under 30 in good health. The genes are TRBV20-1 and TRBJ1-6; no clear D. Sequenced material: CD4+ T cells sorted from blood. CDR3 amino acids: CSARDGGVGSPLHF. The CDR3 region has the DNA TGCAGTGCTAGAGATGGCGGGGTAGGGTCACCCCTCCACTTT.